Shown below are 29 T cell receptor beta chains from a single sample sequenced in a study of CD8 T cells in ankylosing spondylitis. A single record per CDR3 protein comes from TCRdb applying MiXCR to the 5' RACE reads. The data show about 340,000 distinct CDR3 sequences, about 14% seen once. The sample was blood, either unsorted or a sorted T cell fraction (not recorded which). These receptors all come from a male donor with ankylosing spondylitis or in good health (not recorded which).

The chain carries TRBV3-1 and TRBJ2-7, with 7 bases lining up with TRBD1. Germline V gene sequence: CDR1 LGHDT, CDR2 YNNKEL (reference sequence). The V segment lost 1 base and the J segment 1 base; nucleotides outside the gene matches: 7. There are 16 residues in the CDR3. This CDR3 reads CASSQGPGQTSYEQYF. The CDR3 nucleotides read TGTGCCAGCAGCCAAGGCCCGGGACAGACTTCCTACGAGCAGTACTTC.

V gene TRBV5-1 combines with J gene TRBJ1-1, with D maybe TRBD1 (5 bases). CDR1 is SGHRS and CDR2 is YFSETQ in the germline V gene. CDR3 length: 14 amino acids. Between the trimmed V and J ends, which lost 0 bases and 4 bases, there was a span of 10 bases. For the CDR3, the DNA is TGCGCCAGCAGCTTGGGGATGGGGACCACTGAAGCTTTCTTT. Its protein product is CASSLGMGTTEAFF.

This chain uses TRBV15 with TRBJ2-7; D gene unclear. With 0 bases removed from V and 3 bases from J, the gap between germline ends came to 6 bases. The CDR3 runs to 13 residues. The germline V gene has CDR1 LNHNV and CDR2 YYDKDF (reference sequence). CDR3 nucleotides: TGTGCCACCAGCAGAGACAGAAACTACGAGCAGTACTTC. Its protein product is CATSRDRNYEQYF.

This clonotype was detected a few times. The V and J genes are TRBV24-1 and TRBJ2-3; D gene uncertain. With 4 bases removed from V and 2 bases from J, the gap between germline ends came to 9 bases. CDR3 size: 14 residues. Looked up from germline, CDR1 is KGHDR and CDR2 is SFDVKD. CDR3 sequence: CATSDQGATDTQYF. The CDR3 DNA follows: TGTGCCACCAGTGACCAAGGCGCCACAGATACGCAGTATTTT.

V is TRBV21-1 and J is TRBJ2-7; the D segment call TRBD2 is taken from the table without a DNA check. TRBV21-1 is annotated as a pseudogene. The CDR3 is 16 residues long. The CDR3 sequence is CASTTGGERGSYEQYF. In DNA form, the CDR3 reads TGTGCCAGCACCACCGGGGGGGAGCGGGGTTCCTACGAGCAGTACTTC.

The table lists this clonotype with many counts. The chain recombines TRBV3-1 with TRBJ1-1; D call uncertain. This CDR3 comprises 12 residues. Per germline, CDR1 LGHDT and CDR2 YNNKEL (reference sequence). V lost 0 bases, J lost 11 bases, and 10 bases lay in between. The CDR3 region is CASSQDPVVAFF. CDR3 DNA: TGTGCCAGCAGCCAAGATCCAGTGGTCGCTTTCTTT.

This clonotype was seen a few times. The chain uses TRBV27 and TRBJ1-6; D unresolved. The CDR3 is made up of 15 amino acids. V gave up 3 bases and J gave up 5 bases, with 11 bases separating them. CDR1 is MNHEY, CDR2 SMNVEV, per germline (reference sequence). The CDR3 reads CASSFGRANNSPLHF. CDR3 sequence (DNA): TGTGCCAGCAGTTTCGGACGGGCGAATAATTCACCCCTCCACTTT.

This clonotype was seen a handful of times. V is TRBV30 and J is TRBJ1-2, with D possibly TRBD1 on 6 matching bases. Germline CDR1 and CDR2: GTSNPN and SVGIG (reference sequence). The CDR3 runs to 14 residues. The CDR3 bases are TGTGCGTGGGGGGGACACGGATATAACTATGGCTACACCTTC. Residues: CAWGGHGYNYGYTF.

This clonotype occurred many times. The V and J genes are TRBV14 and TRBJ1-1; no firm D call. CDR3 size: 16 residues. Germline CDR1 SGHDN, CDR2 FVKESK. Trimming cost V 0 bases and J 1 base, with 12 bases left between them. Here the CDR3 reads CASSQDIGQRNTEAFF. In DNA, the CDR3 is TGTGCCAGCAGCCAAGATATAGGGCAACGGAACACTGAAGCTTTCTTT.

The chain joins TRBV5-1 to TRBJ2-5; tentatively, D is TRBD2 (5 bases). V was shortened by 4 bases and J by 4 bases, with 14 bases between the two germline ends. This CDR3 has 14 amino acids. Germline CDR1 SGHRS, CDR2 YFSETQ. The CDR3 protein is CASSPTRTGETQYF. CDR3 DNA sequence: TGCGCCAGCAGCCCCACTAGAACGGGAGAGACCCAGTACTTC.

The chain carries TRBV27 and TRBJ2-2, with D perhaps TRBD1 (5 bases). The V and J ends lost 3 bases and 2 bases respectively, with 13 bases between them. Germline lookup yields CDR1 MNHEY and CDR2 SMNVEV (reference sequence). The CDR3 runs to 16 residues. CDR3 in DNA: TGTGCCAGCAGTTTCCGTGACAGACTTAACACCGGGGAGCTGTTTTTT. As protein: CASSFRDRLNTGELFF.

V and J are TRBV6-2 or TRBV6-3 and TRBJ1-6; D is unresolved. The CDR3 contains 16 residues. CDR1 and CDR2 from the germline V gene are MNHEY and SVGEGT. V was trimmed by 7 bases and J by 9 bases, leaving 22 bases between them. CDR3 in amino acids: CASTLTQSALASPLHF. The DNA of the CDR3 is TGTGCCAGCACTCTGACCCAATCGGCTTTGGCTTCACCCCTCCACTTT.

This clonotype was found a few times. This chain links TRBV20-1 with TRBJ2-7, with D possibly being TRBD1 (6 bases). V lost 8 bases and J lost 4, with 12 bases in between. In germline, CDR1 is DFQATT, CDR2 SNEGSKA (reference sequence). The CDR3 sequence is 11 residues long. CDR3 DNA: TGCAGTAGAGGACAGCATTACGAGCAGTACTTC. It encodes CSRGQHYEQYF.

This clonotype was picked up a small number of times. The chain has TRBV7-2 and TRBJ2-3, with TRBD2 matching 10 bases. This CDR3 has 16 residues. Germline CDR1 reads SGHTA; CDR2 reads FQGNSA. Trimming at V came to 3 bases and at J to 0 bases, leaving 3 bases not matched to a gene. This CDR3 is CASSFGLAASTDTQYF. The CDR3 bases are TGTGCCAGCAGCTTTGGACTAGCGGCTAGCACAGATACGCAGTATTTT.

The table lists this clonotype with a few counts. The V call is TRBV10-3, the J call TRBJ1-1; 10 nucleotides match TRBD1. The germline V gene encodes CDR1 ENHRY and CDR2 SYGVKD. J was trimmed by 1 base and V by 5 bases; bases with no gene match: 7. The CDR3 is 16 residues long. CDR3: CAISTGQGVSNTEAFF. In DNA, the CDR3 is TGTGCCATCAGTACCGGACAGGGGGTTTCGAACACTGAAGCTTTCTTT.

The sample holds a few counts of this clonotype. The chain uses TRBV5-1 and TRBJ2-2; D perhaps matches TRBD1 (6 bases). The CDR3 runs 14 residues. Germline V CDR1 and CDR2: SGHRS, YFSETQ. V lost 4 bases and J 4 bases, leaving 11 bases between the germline ends. CDR3 sequence: CASSQGFGTGELFF. CDR3 nucleotides: TGCGCCAGCAGCCAGGGGTTCGGCACCGGGGAGCTGTTTTTT.

This chain links TRBV10-3 with TRBJ2-1, with TRBD2 matching over 16 bases. V dropped 4 bases and J dropped 6; count of bases not matched to a gene: 9. CDR3 size: 18 residues. Germline V gives CDR1 ENHRY, CDR2 SYGVKD. CDR3 bases: TGTGCCATCAGTGGACCTCCGGGACTAGCGGGAGGGGTCAATGAGCAGTTCTTC. Its translation is CAISGPPGLAGGVNEQFF.

As concerns this clonotype: A junction boundary mismatches the germline segment, possibly from a read error. The rearrangement uses TRBV15 and TRBJ2-4; maybe TRBD2 (7 bases). Per germline, CDR1 LNHNV and CDR2 YYDKDF (reference sequence). The CDR3 covers 15 residues. The CDR3 DNA follows: TGTGCCACCAGTGTGGGGGGGCCAGCCAATAACATTCAGTACTTC. It translates to CATSVGGPANNIQYF. The complete variable domain, with remaining parts taken from reference TRBV15 and TRBJ2-4, reads DAMVIQNPRYQVTQFGKPVTLSCSQTLNHNVMYWYQQKSSQAPKLLFHYYDKDFNNEADTPDNFQSRRPNTSFCFLDIRSPGLGDTAMYLCATSVGGPANNIQYFGAGTRLSVL.

This clonotype occurred a few times. V usage is TRBV5-5 and J usage is TRBJ1-6; D gene unclear. The CDR3 is 14 amino acids. Trimming took 0 bases from V and 7 from J, leaving 8 bases between them. The germline V gene has CDR1 SGHKS and CDR2 YYEKEE (reference sequence). The CDR3 DNA is TGTGCCAGCAGCTTGGGCAGCCTGAATTCACCCCTCCACTTT. Translated: CASSLGSLNSPLHF.

CDR3 sequence (DNA): TGTGCCACCGTTTCTAGCGGGTCCGTCAGGGAGACCCAGTACTTC. It yields the protein CATVSSGSVRETQYF. V usage is TRBV7-9 and J usage is TRBJ2-5, with TRBD2 matching 8 bases. Germline assignment: CDR1 SEHNR and CDR2 FQNEAQ (reference sequence). V lost 10 bases and J lost 5; bases outside the gene matches: 15. CDR3 size: 15 residues.

This chain links TRBV18 with TRBJ2-3; tentative D call: TRBD2 (5 bases). The CDR3 runs to 15 residues. Germline lookup yields CDR1 KGHSH and CDR2 LQKENI. Trimming pared 0 bases from V and 4 bases from J, leaving 11 bases between. CDR3 loop: CASSPPTVRADTQYF. Here the CDR3 DNA reads TGTGCCAGCTCACCACCTACGGTGAGGGCAGATACGCAGTATTTT.

In this sample, this clonotype turned up many times. The chain joins TRBV29-1 to TRBJ1-1; D unclear. Trimming took off 4 bases at V and 2 bases at J, with 8 bases between the two ends. Per germline, CDR1 SQVTM and CDR2 ANQGSEA. The CDR3 consists of 12 residues. CDR3 DNA: TGCAGCGTTGGTAACGGAAACACTGAAGCTTTCTTT. The encoded protein is CSVGNGNTEAFF.

V gene TRBV10-3 combines with J gene TRBJ2-2; 10 nucleotides line up with TRBD2. Germline CDR1 is ENHRY and CDR2 is SYGVKD. The CDR3 spans 18 residues. The J segment lost 4 bases and the V segment lost 10 bases, leaving 18 bases of the junction unmatched. The CDR3 loop is CATALKTAGGPGTGELFF. CDR3 nucleotide sequence: TGTGCCACCGCGTTGAAAACAGCGGGGGGGCCGGGCACCGGGGAGCTGTTTTTT.

This clonotype was observed a handful of times. The chain carries TRBV20-1 and TRBJ2-5, with TRBD2 identical over 7 bases. Trimming at V came to 0 bases and at J to 5 bases, leaving 6 bases not matched to a gene. Germline CDR1 is DFQATT and CDR2 is SNEGSKA (reference sequence). This CDR3 region has 14 residues. CDR3: CSAREASGRETQYF. The DNA for the CDR3 is TGCAGTGCTAGAGAAGCTAGCGGTCGTGAGACCCAGTACTTC.

This clonotype was detected only a few times. The chain carries TRBV18 and TRBJ2-5; D gene uncertain. Germline V lookup: CDR1 KGHSH, CDR2 LQKENI. This CDR3 contains 11 residues. V lost 3 bases, J lost 3 bases, and 2 bases lay in between. The CDR3 spells CASSPEETQYF. The CDR3, as DNA: TGTGCCAGCTCACCCGAAGAGACCCAGTACTTC.

This chain links TRBV2 with TRBJ2-2, with 7 positions matching TRBD2. Germline V gene lookup returns CDR1 SNHLY and CDR2 FYNNEI. V dropped 3 bases and J dropped 0; count of bases not matched to a gene: 1. The CDR3 is 15 amino acids. The CDR3 DNA is TGTGCCAGCAGTGAGGCGGGAGCGAACACCGGGGAGCTGTTTTTT. The encoded protein is CASSEAGANTGELFF.

There are a few counts of this clonotype. This chain uses TRBV21-1 with TRBJ1-1; the DNA was not used to check the table's D call, TRBD1. TRBV21-1 is given as a pseudogene. CDR3 length equals 14 residues. CDR3 DNA: TGTGCCAGCAATCGACGGGGGATCAGAAAGATAGCTTTCTTT. The encoded protein is CASNRRGIRKIAFF.

The sample holds a few counts of this clonotype. The chain has TRBV12-3 or TRBV12-4 and TRBJ1-4; D remains unclear. V was trimmed by 7 bases and J by 8 bases, leaving 14 bases between them. This CDR3 region has 13 residues. The CDR3 nucleotides read TGTGCCAGCACCCGATCGCGATCCGAAAAACTGTTTTTT. Its protein product is CASTRSRSEKLFF.

This clonotype was counted a few times. This CDR3 reads CASSSRVLNEQFF. DNA for the CDR3: TGTGCCAGCAGTAGCCGGGTCCTCAATGAGCAGTTCTTC. The chain couples TRBV12-3 or TRBV12-4 to TRBJ2-1; D gene ambiguous. The CDR3 contains 13 residues. With 5 bases removed from V and 6 bases from J, the gap between germline ends came to 11 bases.